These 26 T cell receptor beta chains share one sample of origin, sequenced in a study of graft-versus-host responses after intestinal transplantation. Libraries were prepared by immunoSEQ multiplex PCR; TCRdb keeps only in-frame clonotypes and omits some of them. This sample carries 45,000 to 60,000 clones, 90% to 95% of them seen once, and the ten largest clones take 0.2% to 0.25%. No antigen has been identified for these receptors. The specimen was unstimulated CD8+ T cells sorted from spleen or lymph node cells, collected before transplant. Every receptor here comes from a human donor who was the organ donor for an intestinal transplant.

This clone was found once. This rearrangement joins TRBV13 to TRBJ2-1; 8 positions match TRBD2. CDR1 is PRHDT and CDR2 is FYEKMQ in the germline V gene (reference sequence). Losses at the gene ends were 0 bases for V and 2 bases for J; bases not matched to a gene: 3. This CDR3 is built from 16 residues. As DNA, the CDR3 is TGTGCCAGCAGCTTAGGCGGGGGGGCCCCCTACAATGAGCAGTTCTTC. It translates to CASSLGGGAPYNEQFF. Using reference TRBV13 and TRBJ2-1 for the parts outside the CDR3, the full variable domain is AAGVIQSPRHLIKEKRETATLKCYPIPRHDTVYWYQQGPGQDPQFLISFYEKMQSDKGSIPDRFSAQQFSDYHSELNMSSLELGDSALYFCASSLGGGAPYNEQFFGPGTRLTVL.

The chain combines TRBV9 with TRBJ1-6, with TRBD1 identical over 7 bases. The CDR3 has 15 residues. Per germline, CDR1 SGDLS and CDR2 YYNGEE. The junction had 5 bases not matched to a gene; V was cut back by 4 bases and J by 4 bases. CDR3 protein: CASSSRGSYNSPLHF. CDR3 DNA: TGTGCCAGCAGCAGCAGGGGGTCTTATAATTCACCCCTCCACTTT.

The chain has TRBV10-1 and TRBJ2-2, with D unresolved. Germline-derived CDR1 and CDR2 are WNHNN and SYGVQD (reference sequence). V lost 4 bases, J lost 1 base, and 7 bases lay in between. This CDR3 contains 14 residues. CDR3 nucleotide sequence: TGCGCCAGCAGTGCCTACGTGAACACCGGGGAGCTGTTTTTT. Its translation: CASSAYVNTGELFF.

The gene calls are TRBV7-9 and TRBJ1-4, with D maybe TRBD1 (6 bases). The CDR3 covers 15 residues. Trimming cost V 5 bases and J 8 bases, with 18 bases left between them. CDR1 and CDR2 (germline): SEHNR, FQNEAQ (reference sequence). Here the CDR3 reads CASSGRQAGDEKLFF. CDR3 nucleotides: TGTGCCAGCAGCGGACGACAGGCCGGGGACGAAAAACTGTTTTTT.

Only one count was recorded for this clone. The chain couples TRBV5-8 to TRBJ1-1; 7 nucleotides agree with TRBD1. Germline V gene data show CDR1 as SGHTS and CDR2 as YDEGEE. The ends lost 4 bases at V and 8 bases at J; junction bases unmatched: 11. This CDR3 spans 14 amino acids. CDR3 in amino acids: CASSLRTGGREAFF. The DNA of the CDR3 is TGTGCCAGCAGCCTCAGGACAGGAGGCAGAGAAGCTTTCTTT.

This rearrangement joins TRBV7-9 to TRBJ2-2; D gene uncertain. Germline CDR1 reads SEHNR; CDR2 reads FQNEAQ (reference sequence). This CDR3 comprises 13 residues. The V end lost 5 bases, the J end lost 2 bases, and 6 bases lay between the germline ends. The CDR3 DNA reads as TGTGCCAGCAGCCCGAGTAACACCGGGGAGCTGTTTTTT. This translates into CASSPSNTGELFF.

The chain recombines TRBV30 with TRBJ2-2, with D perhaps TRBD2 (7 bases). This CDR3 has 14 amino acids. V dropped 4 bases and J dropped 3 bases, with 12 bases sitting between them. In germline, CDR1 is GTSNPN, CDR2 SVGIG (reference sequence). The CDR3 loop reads CAWIGGADTGELFF. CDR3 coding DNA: TGTGCCTGGATTGGGGGGGCGGACACCGGGGAGCTGTTTTTT.

The CDR3 sequence is CSVGGAGGYEQYF. CDR3 DNA: TGCAGCGTGGGGGGGGCAGGGGGCTACGAGCAGTACTTC. The chain joins TRBV29-1 to TRBJ2-7; the D call may be TRBD1 or TRBD2 (7 bases each). Germline CDR1 reads SQVTM; CDR2 reads ANQGSEA. Trimming stripped 6 bases from V and 3 bases from J, with 15 bases between. This CDR3 has 13 residues.

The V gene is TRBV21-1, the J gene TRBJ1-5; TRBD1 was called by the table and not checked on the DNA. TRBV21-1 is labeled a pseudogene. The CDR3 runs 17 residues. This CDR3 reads CASSKMGDRVGQEPQHF. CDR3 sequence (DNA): TGTGCCAGCAGCAAAATGGGGGACAGGGTAGGGCAGGAGCCCCAGCATTTT.

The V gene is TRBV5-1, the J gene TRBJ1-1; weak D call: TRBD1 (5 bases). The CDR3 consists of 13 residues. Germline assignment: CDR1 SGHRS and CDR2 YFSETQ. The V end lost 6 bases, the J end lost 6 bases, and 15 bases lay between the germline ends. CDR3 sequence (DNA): TGCGCCAGCATAGGGGCAGGCAATGCTGAAGCTTTCTTT. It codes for CASIGAGNAEAFF.

The CDR3 DNA is TGTGCCAGCAGCTTAGGTGTCTCTGGAAACACCATATATTTT. Its translation: CASSLGVSGNTIYF. V and J are TRBV11-2 and TRBJ1-3; D is unclear. CDR3 length: 14 residues. Germline V gene lookup returns CDR1 SGHAT and CDR2 FQNNGV. V lost 1 base, J lost 0 bases, and 4 bases lay in between.

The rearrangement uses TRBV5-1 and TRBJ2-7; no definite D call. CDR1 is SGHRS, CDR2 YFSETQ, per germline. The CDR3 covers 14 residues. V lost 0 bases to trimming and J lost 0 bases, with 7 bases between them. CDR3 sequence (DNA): TGCGCCAGCAGCTTGGCCGCCCCCTCCTACGAGCAGTACTTC. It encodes CASSLAAPSYEQYF. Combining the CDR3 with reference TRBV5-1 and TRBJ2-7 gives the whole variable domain KAGVTQTPRYLIKTRGQQVTLSCSPISGHRSVSWYQQTPGQGLQFLFEYFSETQRNKGNFPGRFSGRQFSNSRSEMNVSTLELGDSALYLCASSLAAPSYEQYFGPGTRLTVT.

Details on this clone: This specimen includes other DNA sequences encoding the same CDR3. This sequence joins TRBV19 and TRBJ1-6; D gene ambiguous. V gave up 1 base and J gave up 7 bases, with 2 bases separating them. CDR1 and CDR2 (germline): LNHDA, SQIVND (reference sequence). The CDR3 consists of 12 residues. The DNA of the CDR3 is TGTGCCAGTAGTATAGGGAATTCACCCCTCCACTTT. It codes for CASSIGNSPLHF. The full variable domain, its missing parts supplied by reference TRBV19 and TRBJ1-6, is DGGITQSPKYLFRKEGQNVTLSCEQNLNHDAMYWYRQDPGQGLRLIYYSQIVNDFQKGDIAEGYSVSREKKESFPLTVTSAQKNPTAFYLCASSIGNSPLHFGNGTRLTVT.

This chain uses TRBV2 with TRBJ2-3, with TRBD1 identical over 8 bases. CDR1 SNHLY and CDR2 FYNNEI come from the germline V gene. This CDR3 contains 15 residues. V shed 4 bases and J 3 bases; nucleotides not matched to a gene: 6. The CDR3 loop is CASSGTGSGTDTQYF. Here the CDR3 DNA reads TGTGCCAGCAGTGGGACAGGGTCCGGGACAGATACGCAGTATTTT. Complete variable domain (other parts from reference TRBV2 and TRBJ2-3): EPEVTQTPSHQVTQMGQEVILRCVPISNHLYFYWYRQILGQKVEFLVSFYNNEISEKSEIFDDQFSVERPDGSNFTLKIRSTKLEDSAMYFCASSGTGSGTDTQYFGPGTRLTVL.

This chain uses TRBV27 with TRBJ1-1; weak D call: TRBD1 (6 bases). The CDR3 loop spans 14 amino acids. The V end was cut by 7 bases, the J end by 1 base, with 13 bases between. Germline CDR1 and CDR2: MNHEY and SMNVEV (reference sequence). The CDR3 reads CASTKGVGNTEAFF. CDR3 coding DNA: TGTGCCAGCACTAAGGGGGTGGGGAACACTGAAGCTTTCTTT.

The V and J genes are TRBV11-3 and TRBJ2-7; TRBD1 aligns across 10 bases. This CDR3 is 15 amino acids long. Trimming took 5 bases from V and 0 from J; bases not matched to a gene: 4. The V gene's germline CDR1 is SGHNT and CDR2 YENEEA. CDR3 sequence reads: CASSPGTGDSYEQYF. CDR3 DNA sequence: TGTGCCAGCAGCCCCGGGACAGGGGACTCCTACGAGCAGTACTTC.

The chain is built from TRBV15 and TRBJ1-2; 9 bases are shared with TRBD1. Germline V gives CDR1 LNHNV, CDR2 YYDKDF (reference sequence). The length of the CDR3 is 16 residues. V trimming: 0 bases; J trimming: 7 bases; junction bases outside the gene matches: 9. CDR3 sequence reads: CATSRDLTGGLRGYTF. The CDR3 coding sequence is TGTGCCACCAGCAGAGATCTAACAGGGGGCCTTCGTGGCTACACCTTC.

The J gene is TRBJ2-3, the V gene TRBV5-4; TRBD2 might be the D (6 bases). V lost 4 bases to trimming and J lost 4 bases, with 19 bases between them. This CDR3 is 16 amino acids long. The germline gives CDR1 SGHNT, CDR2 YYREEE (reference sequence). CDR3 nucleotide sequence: TGTGCCAGCAGCCGTCCATCTCCAGCTAGCGCAGATACGCAGTATTTT. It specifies CASSRPSPASADTQYF. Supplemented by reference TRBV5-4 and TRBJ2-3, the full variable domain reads ETGVTQSPTHLIKTRGQQVTLRCSSQSGHNTVSWYQQALGQGPQFIFQYYREEENGRGNFPPRFSGLQFPNYSSELNVNALELDDSALYLCASSRPSPASADTQYFGPGTRLTVL.

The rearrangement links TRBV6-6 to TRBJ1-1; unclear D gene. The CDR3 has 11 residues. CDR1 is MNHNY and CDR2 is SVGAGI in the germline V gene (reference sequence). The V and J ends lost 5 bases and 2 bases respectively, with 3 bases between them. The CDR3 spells CASSVNTEAFF. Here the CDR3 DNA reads TGTGCCAGCAGTGTCAACACTGAAGCTTTCTTT.

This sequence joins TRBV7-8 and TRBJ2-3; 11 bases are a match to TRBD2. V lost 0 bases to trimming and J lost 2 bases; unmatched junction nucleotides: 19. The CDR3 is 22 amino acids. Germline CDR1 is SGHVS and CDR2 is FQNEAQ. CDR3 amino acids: CASSLALVGSSGGFDFTDTQYF. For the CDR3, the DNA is TGTGCCAGCAGCTTAGCTCTCGTTGGTTCTAGCGGGGGGTTCGACTTCACAGATACGCAGTATTTT.

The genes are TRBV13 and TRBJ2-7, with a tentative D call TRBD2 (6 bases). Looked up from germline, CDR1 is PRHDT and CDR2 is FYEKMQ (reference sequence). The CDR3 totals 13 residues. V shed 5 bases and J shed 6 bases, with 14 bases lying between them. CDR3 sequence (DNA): TGTGCCAGCAGCCGGGGGTCGGCAGGCGAGCAGTACTTC. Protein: CASSRGSAGEQYF.

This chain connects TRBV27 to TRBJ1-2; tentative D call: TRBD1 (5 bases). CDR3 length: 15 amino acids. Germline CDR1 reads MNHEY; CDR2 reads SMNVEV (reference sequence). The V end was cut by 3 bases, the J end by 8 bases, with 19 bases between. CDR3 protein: CASSFFRSGAGGYTF. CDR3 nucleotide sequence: TGTGCCAGCAGTTTTTTTCGATCCGGGGCCGGGGGCTACACCTTC.

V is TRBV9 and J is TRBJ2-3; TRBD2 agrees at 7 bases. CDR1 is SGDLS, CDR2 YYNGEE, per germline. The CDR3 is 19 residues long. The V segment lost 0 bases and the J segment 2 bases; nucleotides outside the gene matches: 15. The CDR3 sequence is CASSVDSGREVANTDTQYF. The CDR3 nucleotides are TGTGCCAGCAGCGTAGATTCAGGGAGGGAGGTGGCAAACACAGATACGCAGTATTTT.

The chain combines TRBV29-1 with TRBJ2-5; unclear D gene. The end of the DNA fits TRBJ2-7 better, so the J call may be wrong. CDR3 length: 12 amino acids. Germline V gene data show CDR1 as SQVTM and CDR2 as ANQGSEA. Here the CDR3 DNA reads TGCAGCGTTGAAAAAGGGTCCTACGAGCAGTACTTC. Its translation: CSVEKGSYEQYF.

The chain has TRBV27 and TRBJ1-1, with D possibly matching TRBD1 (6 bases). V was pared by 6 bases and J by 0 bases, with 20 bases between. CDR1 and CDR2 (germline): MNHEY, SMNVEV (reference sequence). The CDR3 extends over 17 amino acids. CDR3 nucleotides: TGTGCCAGCAGCGCAACTCCGGGGGGCGGACTGAACACTGAAGCTTTCTTT. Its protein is CASSATPGGGLNTEAFF.

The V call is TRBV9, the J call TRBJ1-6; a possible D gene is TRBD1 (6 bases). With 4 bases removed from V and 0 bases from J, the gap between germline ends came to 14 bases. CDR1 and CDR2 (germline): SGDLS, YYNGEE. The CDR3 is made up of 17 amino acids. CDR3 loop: CASSPRQEDSYNSPLHF. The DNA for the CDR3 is TGTGCCAGCAGCCCGCGACAGGAGGACTCCTATAATTCACCCCTCCACTTT.